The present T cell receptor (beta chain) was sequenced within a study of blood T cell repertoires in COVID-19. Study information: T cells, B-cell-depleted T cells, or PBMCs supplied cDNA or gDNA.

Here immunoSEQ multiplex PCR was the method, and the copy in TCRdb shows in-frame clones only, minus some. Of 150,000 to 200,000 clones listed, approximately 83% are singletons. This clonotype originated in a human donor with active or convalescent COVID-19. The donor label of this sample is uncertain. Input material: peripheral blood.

CDR3 protein: CASSPTSGSSHEQYF. The CDR3, as DNA: TGCGCCAGCAGCCCGACTAGCGGGAGTTCCCACGAGCAGTACTTC. This chain uses TRBV5-1 with TRBJ2-7; 12 bases agree with TRBD2. V dropped 4 bases and J dropped 5; count of bases not matched to a gene: 7. Germline V gene data show CDR1 as SGHRS and CDR2 as YFSETQ. The CDR3 runs 15 residues. The entire variable domain, with the rest obtained from reference TRBV5-1 and TRBJ2-7, is as follows: KAGVTQTPRYLIKTRGQQVTLSCSPISGHRSVSWYQQTPGQGLQFLFEYFSETQRNKGNFPGRFSGRQFSNSRSEMNVSTLELGDSALYLCASSPTSGSSHEQYFGPGTRLTVT.